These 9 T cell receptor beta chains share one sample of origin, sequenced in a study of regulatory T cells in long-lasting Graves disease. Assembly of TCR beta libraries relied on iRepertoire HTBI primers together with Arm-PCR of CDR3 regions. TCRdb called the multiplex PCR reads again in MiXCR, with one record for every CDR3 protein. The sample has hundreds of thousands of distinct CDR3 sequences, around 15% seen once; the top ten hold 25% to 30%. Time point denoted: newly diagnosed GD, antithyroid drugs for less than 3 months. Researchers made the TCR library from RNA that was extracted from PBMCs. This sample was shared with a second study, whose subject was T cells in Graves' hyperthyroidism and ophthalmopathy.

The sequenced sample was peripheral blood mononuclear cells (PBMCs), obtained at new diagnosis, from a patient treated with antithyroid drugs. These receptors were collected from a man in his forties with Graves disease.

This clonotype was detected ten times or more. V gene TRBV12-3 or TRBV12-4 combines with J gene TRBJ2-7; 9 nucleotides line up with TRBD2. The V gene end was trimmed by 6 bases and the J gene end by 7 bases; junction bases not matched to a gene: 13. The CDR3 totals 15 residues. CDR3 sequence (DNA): TGTGCCAGCAGCCGAAGACTAGCGGCCCTCTTGGAGCAGTACTTC. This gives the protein CASSRRLAALLEQYF.

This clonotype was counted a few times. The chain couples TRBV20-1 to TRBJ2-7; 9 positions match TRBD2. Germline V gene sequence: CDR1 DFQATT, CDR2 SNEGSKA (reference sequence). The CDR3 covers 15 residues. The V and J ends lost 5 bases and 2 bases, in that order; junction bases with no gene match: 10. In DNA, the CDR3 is TGCAGTGCTCGACCTTTAGCGGGGGCGACCTACGAGCAGTACTTC. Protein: CSARPLAGATYEQYF.

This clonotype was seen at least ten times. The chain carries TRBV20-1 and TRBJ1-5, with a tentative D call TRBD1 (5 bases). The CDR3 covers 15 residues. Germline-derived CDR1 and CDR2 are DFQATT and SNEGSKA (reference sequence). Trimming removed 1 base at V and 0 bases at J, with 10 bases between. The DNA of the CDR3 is TGCAGTGCTAGAGCCGGACATATTAGCAATCAGCCCCAGCATTTT. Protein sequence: CSARAGHISNQPQHF.

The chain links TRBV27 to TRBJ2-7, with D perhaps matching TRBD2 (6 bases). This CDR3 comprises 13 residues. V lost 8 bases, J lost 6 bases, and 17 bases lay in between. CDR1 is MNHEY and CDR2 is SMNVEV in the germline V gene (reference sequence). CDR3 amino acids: CASGGLFRSEQYF. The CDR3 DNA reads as TGTGCCAGCGGGGGACTTTTCCGATCCGAGCAGTACTTC.

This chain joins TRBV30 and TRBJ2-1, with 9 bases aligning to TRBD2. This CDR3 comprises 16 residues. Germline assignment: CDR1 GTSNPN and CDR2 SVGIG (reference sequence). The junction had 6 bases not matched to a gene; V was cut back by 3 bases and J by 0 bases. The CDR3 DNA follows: TGTGCCTGGAGCTTAGCGGGGGCAAGCTCCTACAATGAGCAGTTCTTC. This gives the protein CAWSLAGASSYNEQFF.

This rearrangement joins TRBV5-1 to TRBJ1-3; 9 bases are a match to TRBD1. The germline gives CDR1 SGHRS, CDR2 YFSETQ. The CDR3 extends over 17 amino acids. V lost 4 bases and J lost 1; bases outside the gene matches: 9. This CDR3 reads CASSPLTGGISGNTIYF. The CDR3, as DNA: TGCGCCAGCAGCCCCCTGACAGGGGGTATTTCTGGAAACACCATATATTTT.

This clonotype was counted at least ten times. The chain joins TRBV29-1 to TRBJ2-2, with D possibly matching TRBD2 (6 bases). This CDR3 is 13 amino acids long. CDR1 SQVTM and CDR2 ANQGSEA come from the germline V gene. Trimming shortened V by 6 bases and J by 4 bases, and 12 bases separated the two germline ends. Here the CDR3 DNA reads TGCAGCGTCCAAGCGGGTTCCACCGGGGAGCTGTTTTTT. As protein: CSVQAGSTGELFF.

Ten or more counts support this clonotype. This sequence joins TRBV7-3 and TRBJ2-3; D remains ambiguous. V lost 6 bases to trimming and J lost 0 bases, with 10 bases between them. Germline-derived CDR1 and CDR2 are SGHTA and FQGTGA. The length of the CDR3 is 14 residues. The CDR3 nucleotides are TGTGCCAGCAGTTCGGCAGGAAGCACAGATACGCAGTATTTT. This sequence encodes CASSSAGSTDTQYF.

CDR3 nucleotide sequence: TGCAGTGCTACTTTTCCCCGGGGGGGGGATGAAAAACTGTTTTTT. This encodes CSATFPRGGDEKLFF. The J gene is TRBJ1-4, the V gene TRBV20-1; D may be TRBD1 (5 bases). The V end was cut by 4 bases, the J end by 6 bases, with 18 bases between. Germline V lookup: CDR1 DFQATT, CDR2 SNEGSKA (reference sequence). The CDR3 consists of 15 residues.